These T cell receptor beta chains were read from a single sample in a study of blood T cells in healthy people across ages. One entry per CDR3 protein results from TCRdb running MiXCR on the 5' RACE reads. The table has about 1.4 million distinct CDR3 sequences, almost 60% seen once. Sequenced: blood. Every receptor here comes from a man aged 18-30 years in good health. The CDR3 runs from the conserved cysteine through the conserved F or W. The order of the fields is J gene, D gene, clone size, V gene, CDR3 DNA, CDR3 protein. A D gene is named only where the DNA matches it firmly. Clone size is stated in some rows and not others, as once, few, many or a class when expanded.

TRBJ2-1	-	few	TRBV5-1	TGCGCCAGCAAGCTCAGCTCCTACAATGAGCAGTTCTTC	CASKLSSYNEQFF
TRBJ2-7	-	-	TRBV10-3	TGTGCCGGCGGAGGGGACACCTACGAGCAGTACTTC	CAGGGDTYEQYF
TRBJ2-1	TRBD2	-	TRBV20-1	TGCAGTGCTAGGTTCCAGCGGGGGGATAATGAGCAGTTCTTC	CSARFQRGDNEQFF
TRBJ2-5	TRBD2	-	TRBV5-1	TGCGCCAGCAGCCCCGCGGGAGGGCCTTTAGAGGAGCAGTACTTC	CASSPAGGPLEEQYF
TRBJ1-5	-	-	TRBV6-6	TGTGCCAGCAGTTATATACAGCTGGGGGGTTATCAGCCCCAGCATTTT	CASSYIQLGGYQPQHF
TRBJ2-2	-	-	TRBV18	TGTGCCAGCTCAACCATGGCCAGGACGAACACCGGGGAGCTGTTTTTT	CASSTMARTNTGELFF
TRBJ2-1	TRBD2	-	TRBV5-1	TGCGCCACCACCCGACTAGCGGGGACAGGGTACAATGAGCAGTTCTTC	CATTRLAGTGYNEQFF
TRBJ2-7	TRBD2	few	TRBV4-1	TGCGCCAGCAGCCAGTGGAGCGGGACGCGCTACGAGCAGTACTTC	CASSQWSGTRYEQYF
TRBJ1-1	-	-	TRBV20-1	TGCAGTGCTCACAGGGCTACACTAAACACTGAAGCTTTCTTT	CSAHRATLNTEAFF
TRBJ2-1	TRBD2	once	TRBV20-1	TGCAGTGCTAGATCACTAGCGGGACTAAGCTCCTACAATGAGCAGTTCTTC	CSARSLAGLSSYNEQFF
TRBJ2-1	TRBD2	-	TRBV7-2	TGTGCCAGCAGCTTTAGACTAGCGGGGGGGCAAAATGAGCAGTTCTTC	CASSFRLAGGQNEQFF
TRBJ1-1	-	-	TRBV5-1	TGCGCCAGCAGTCCCGCTCGAGAAAGAGCTGAAGCTTTCTTT	CASSPARERAEAFF
TRBJ2-5	TRBD1	few	TRBV20-1	TGCAGTGCTAGAGTGGACAGGGGCCAGACCCAGTACTTC	CSARVDRGQTQYF
TRBJ2-7	-	few	TRBV20-1	TGCAGTGCTAGAGATCGGGTTGCGGGTTCCTACCTTTACGAGCAGTACTTC	CSARDRVAGSYLYEQYF
TRBJ1-6	-	-	TRBV27	TGTGCCAGCAGTCCTAACATAGCTTCGGGTCATTCACCCCTCCACTTT	CASSPNIASGHSPLHF
TRBJ2-7	-	few	TRBV7-2	TGTGCCAGCAGCTTAGTTCGGGTCTACGAGCAGTACTTC	CASSLVRVYEQYF
TRBJ2-3	-	once	TRBV7-9	TGTGCCAGCAGCTTAGACCCGCGCGTGTATACGCAGTATTTT	CASSLDPRVYTQYF
TRBJ2-7	-	-	TRBV12-3/TRBV12-4	TGTGCCAGCAGTACCAAGCCGCGCTCCTACGAGCAGTACTTC	CASSTKPRSYEQYF
TRBJ2-5	-	-	TRBV21-1	TGTGCCAGCAGCACCCGACTAGCACGGACCCAGTACTTC	CASSTRLARTQYF
TRBJ2-1	TRBD2	-	TRBV7-2	TGTGCCAGCAGCTTAGAATCGTCTAGCGGGAGTTATGAGCAGTTCTTC	CASSLESSSGSYEQFF
TRBJ2-4	TRBD2	once	TRBV7-9	TGTGCCAGCAGCTTAGGACTAGCGGGCGCTTACAAAAACATTCAGTACTTC	CASSLGLAGAYKNIQYF
TRBJ2-4	-	many	TRBV21-1	TGTGCCAGCAGCAACGACAGGGGGATTGTAGCCAAAAACATTCAGTACTTC	CASSNDRGIVAKNIQYF
TRBJ2-5	TRBD1	many	TRBV7-9	TGTGCCAGCAGCCCGGGACAGGAAGAGACCCAGTACTTC	CASSPGQEETQYF
TRBJ2-4	-	-	TRBV27	TGTGCCAGCAGTTCGGATGGAGCCCAGTACTTC	CASSSDGAQYF
TRBJ1-4	-	once	TRBV5-6	TGTGCCAGCAGCGTAACAGGGAGAGCTAATGAAAAACTGTTTTTT	CASSVTGRANEKLFF
TRBJ2-7	-	-	TRBV6-1	TGTGCCAGCATGGACACTTCGGAGCAGTACTTC	CASMDTSEQYF
TRBJ2-3	TRBD1	-	TRBV11-3	TGTGCCAGCAGCAGGCGGACGGGGACAGGCACAGATACGCAGTATTTT	CASSRRTGTGTDTQYF
TRBJ1-2	-	-	TRBV7-2	TGTGCCAGCAGCGCTACGTTGGATCCCTATGGCTACACCTTC	CASSATLDPYGYTF
TRBJ2-7	-	few	TRBV29-1	TGCAGCGTTGACAGTGGATCCGAGCAGTACTTC	CSVDSGSEQYF
TRBJ1-5	TRBD1	-	TRBV4-1	TGCGCCAGCAGCAAGTACAGGGGTGGGAATCAGCCCCAGCATTTT	CASSKYRGGNQPQHF
TRBJ1-2	-	-	TRBV5-1	TGCGCCAGCAGCTTGAATCTGGGGGGCGCGTATGGCTACATCTTC	CASSLNLGGAYGYIF
TRBJ2-7	-	-	TRBV29-1	TGCAGCGAAACTACTAGCTCCTACAATGAGCAGTACTTC	CSETTSSYNEQYF
TRBJ1-1	TRBD1	-	TRBV4-2	TGTGCCAGCAGCCAAGATCTGGAGGGGGCAGGGACTGAAGCTTTCTTT	CASSQDLEGAGTEAFF
TRBJ1-5	-	once	TRBV5-1	TGCGCCAGCAGCTTGTATGGGGGGGCCAATCAGCCCCAGCATTTT	CASSLYGGANQPQHF
TRBJ2-1	TRBD2	few	TRBV29-1	TGCAGCGTTGACCGACTAGCGGGGTTATCTTACGTTCAGTTCTTC	CSVDRLAGLSYVQFF
TRBJ2-3	-	-	TRBV11-2	TGTGCCAGCAGCTTGTTACTAGAGTGGAGGGCAGATACGCAGTATTTT	CASSLLLEWRADTQYF
TRBJ2-7	TRBD1	-	TRBV29-1	TGCAGCGTTGTGGGGACAGTGATATCCGAGCAGTACTTC	CSVVGTVISEQYF
TRBJ2-7	TRBD1	-	TRBV6-2/TRBV6-3	TGTGCCAGCAGTTATTATAGGGACAGAACCTACGAGCAGTACTTC	CASSYYRDRTYEQYF
TRBJ2-1	-	few	TRBV29-1	TGCAGCGTTACGCGGCCAACCTCCAATGAGCAGTTCTTC	CSVTRPTSNEQFF
TRBJ2-7	TRBD1	few	TRBV3-1	TGTGCCAGCAGCCACAGGACAGGAGAAGCCTACGAGCAGTACTTC	CASSHRTGEAYEQYF
TRBJ2-5	TRBD2	-	TRBV12-3/TRBV12-4	TGTGCCACTACACCAGACCTGGGGACGGGAGGGCAGTACTTC	CATTPDLGTGGQYF
TRBJ1-2	-	-	TRBV7-9	TGTGCCAGCAGCTTTTCAGACAGCACCTATGGCTACACCTTC	CASSFSDSTYGYTF
TRBJ2-1	-	few	TRBV20-1	TGCAGTGCTAGAGGCTCCGGGAGCACTCTCAATGAGCAGTTCTTC	CSARGSGSTLNEQFF
TRBJ1-2	-	few	TRBV20-1	TGCAGTGCTAGAGATCCGGCGGGTGGCTACACCTTC	CSARDPAGGYTF
TRBJ1-6	-	-	TRBV4-1	TGCGCCAGCAGCCAAGAACGGGCGACTCCCCTTAATTCACCCCTCCACTTT	CASSQERATPLNSPLHF
TRBJ2-6	-	few	TRBV28	TGTGCCAGCAGTTTATCCCTAGCTGGGGCCAACGTCCTGACTTTC	CASSLSLAGANVLTF
TRBJ2-1	-	-	TRBV11-2	TGTGCCAGCAGCTTAGACACTTCCCGCTCCTACAATGAGCAGTTCTTC	CASSLDTSRSYNEQFF
TRBJ1-1	TRBD1	-	TRBV12-3/TRBV12-4	TGTGCCAGCAGTGATCAGGGGGTGAACACTGAAGCTTTCTTT	CASSDQGVNTEAFF